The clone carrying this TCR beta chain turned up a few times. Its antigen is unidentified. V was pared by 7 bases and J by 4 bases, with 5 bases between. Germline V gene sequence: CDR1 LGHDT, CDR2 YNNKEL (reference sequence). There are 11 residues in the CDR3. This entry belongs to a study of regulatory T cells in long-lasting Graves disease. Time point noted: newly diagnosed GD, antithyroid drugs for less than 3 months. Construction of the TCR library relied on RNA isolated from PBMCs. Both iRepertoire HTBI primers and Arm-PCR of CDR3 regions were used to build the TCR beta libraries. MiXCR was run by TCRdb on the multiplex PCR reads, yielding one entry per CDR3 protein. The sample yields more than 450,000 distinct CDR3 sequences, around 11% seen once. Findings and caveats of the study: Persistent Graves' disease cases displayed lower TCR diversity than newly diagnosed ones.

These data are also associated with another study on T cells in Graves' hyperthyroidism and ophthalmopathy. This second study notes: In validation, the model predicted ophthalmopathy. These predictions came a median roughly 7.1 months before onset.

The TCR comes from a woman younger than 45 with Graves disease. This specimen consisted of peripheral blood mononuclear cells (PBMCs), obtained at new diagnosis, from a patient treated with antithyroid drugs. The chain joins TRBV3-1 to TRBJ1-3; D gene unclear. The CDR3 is CASKQGNTIYF. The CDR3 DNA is TGTGCCAGCAAACAGGGAAACACCATATATTTT.